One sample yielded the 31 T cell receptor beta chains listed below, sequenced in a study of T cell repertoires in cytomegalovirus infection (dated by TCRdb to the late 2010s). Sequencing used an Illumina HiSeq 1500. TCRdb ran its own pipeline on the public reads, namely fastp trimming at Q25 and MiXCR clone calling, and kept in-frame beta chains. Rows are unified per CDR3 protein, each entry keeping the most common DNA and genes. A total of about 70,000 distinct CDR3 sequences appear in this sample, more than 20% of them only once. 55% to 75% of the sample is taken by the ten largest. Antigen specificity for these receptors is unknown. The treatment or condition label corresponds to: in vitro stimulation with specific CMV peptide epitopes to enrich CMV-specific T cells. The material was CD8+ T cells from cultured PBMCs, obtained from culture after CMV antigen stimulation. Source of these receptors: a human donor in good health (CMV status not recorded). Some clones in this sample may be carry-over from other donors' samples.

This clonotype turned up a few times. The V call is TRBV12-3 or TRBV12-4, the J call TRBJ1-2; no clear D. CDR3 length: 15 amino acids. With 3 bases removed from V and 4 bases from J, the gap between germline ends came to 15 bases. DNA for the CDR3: TGTGCCAGCAGTTTGGAGGCGACGGTAGGCTATGGCTACACCTTC. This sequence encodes CASSLEATVGYGYTF.

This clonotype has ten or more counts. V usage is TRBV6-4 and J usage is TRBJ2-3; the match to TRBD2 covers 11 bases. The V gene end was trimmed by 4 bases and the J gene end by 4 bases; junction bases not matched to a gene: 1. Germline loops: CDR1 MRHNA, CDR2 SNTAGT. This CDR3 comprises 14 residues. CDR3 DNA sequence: TGTGCCAGCAGTGGACTAGCGGGGTCAGATACGCAGTATTTT. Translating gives CASSGLAGSDTQYF.

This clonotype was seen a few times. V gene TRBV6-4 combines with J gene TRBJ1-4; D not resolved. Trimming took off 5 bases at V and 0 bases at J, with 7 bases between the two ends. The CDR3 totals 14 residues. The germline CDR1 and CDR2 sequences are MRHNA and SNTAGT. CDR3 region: CASSHTATNEKLFF. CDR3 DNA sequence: TGTGCCAGCAGTCACACAGCAACTAATGAAAAACTGTTTTTT.

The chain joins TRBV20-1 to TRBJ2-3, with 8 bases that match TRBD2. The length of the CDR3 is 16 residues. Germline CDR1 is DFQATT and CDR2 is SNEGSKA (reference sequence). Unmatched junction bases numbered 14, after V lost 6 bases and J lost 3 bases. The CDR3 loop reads CSANPGERGPTDTQYF. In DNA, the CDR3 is TGCAGTGCCAATCCTGGGGAGCGGGGGCCGACAGATACGCAGTATTTT.

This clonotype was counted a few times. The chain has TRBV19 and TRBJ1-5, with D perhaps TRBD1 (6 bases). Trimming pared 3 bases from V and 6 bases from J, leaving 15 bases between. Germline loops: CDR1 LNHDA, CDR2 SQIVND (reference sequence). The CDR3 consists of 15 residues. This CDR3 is CASSMKGERLQPQHF. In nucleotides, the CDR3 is TGTGCCAGTAGTATGAAGGGGGAGCGCCTTCAGCCCCAGCATTTT. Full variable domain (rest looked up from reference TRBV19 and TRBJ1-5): DGGITQSPKYLFRKEGQNVTLSCEQNLNHDAMYWYRQDPGQGLRLIYYSQIVNDFQKGDIAEGYSVSREKKESFPLTVTSAQKNPTAFYLCASSMKGERLQPQHFGDGTRLSIL.

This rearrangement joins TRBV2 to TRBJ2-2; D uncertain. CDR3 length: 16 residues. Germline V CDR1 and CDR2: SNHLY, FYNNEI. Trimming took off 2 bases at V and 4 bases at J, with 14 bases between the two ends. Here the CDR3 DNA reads TGTGCCAGCAGTGAAAGAGGCATATGGAGCACCGGGGAGCTGTTTTTT. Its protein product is CASSERGIWSTGELFF.

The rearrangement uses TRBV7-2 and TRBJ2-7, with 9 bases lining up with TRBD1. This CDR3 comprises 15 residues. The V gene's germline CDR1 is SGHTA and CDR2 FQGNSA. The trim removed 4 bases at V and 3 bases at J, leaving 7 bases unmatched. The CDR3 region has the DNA TGTGCCAGCAGCTCCTGGGGGACAGGGAACTACGAGCAGTACTTC. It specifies CASSSWGTGNYEQYF.

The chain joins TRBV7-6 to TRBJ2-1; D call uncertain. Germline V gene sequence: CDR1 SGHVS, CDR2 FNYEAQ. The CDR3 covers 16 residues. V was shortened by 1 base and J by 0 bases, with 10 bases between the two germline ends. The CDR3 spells CASSLVGSGSYNEQFF. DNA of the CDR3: TGTGCCAGCAGCTTAGTGGGGTCAGGCTCCTACAATGAGCAGTTCTTC.

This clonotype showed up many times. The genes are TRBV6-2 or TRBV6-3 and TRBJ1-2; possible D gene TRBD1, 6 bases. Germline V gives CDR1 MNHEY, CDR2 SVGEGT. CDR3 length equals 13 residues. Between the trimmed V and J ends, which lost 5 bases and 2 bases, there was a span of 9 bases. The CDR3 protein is CASSRTENYGYTF. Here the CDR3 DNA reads TGTGCCAGCAGTCGGACAGAGAACTATGGCTACACCTTC.

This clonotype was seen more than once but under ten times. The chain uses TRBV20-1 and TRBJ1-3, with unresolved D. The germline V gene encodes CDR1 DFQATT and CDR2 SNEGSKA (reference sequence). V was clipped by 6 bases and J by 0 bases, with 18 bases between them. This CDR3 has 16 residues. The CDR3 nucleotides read TGCAGTGCCCCTTGGGAGGGCCCCAGCTCTGGAAACACCATATATTTT. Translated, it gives CSAPWEGPSSGNTIYF.

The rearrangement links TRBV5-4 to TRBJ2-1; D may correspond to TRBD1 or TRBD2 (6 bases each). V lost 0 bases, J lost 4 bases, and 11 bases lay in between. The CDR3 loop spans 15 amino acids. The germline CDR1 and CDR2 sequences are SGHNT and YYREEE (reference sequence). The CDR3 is CASSLGGAEYNEQFF. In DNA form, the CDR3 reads TGTGCCAGCAGCTTGGGGGGGGCCGAATACAATGAGCAGTTCTTC.

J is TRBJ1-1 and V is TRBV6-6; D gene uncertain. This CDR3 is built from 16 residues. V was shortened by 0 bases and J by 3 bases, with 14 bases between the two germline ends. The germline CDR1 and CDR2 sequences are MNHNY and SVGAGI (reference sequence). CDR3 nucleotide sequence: TGTGCCAGCAGTTACTCCCCCCGATACCAGTACACTGAAGCTTTCTTT. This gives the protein CASSYSPRYQYTEAFF.

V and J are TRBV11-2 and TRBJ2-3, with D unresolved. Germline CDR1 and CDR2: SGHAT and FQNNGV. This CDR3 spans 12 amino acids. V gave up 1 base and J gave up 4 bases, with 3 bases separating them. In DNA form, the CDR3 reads TGTGCCAGCAGCTTAGCCGCAGATACGCAGTATTTT. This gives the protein CASSLAADTQYF.

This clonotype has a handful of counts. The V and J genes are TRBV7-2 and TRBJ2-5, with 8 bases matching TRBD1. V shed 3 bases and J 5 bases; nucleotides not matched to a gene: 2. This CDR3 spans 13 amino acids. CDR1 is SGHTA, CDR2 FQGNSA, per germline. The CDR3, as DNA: TGTGCCAGCAGCTTCGACAGGGGTGAGACCCAGTACTTC. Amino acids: CASSFDRGETQYF.

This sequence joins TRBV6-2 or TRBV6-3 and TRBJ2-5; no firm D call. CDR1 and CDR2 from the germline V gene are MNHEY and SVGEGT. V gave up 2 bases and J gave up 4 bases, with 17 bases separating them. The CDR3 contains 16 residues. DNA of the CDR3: TGTGCCAGCAGTTACGAACACATTAACGTCGGAGAGACCCAGTACTTC. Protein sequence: CASSYEHINVGETQYF.

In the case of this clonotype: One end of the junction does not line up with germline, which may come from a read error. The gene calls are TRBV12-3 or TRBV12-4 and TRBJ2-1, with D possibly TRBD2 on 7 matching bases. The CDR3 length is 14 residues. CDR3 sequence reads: CASSSRGARSPSRF. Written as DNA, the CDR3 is TGTGCCAGCAGTTCCCGGGGGGCCCGATCCCCTTCGCGCTTC.

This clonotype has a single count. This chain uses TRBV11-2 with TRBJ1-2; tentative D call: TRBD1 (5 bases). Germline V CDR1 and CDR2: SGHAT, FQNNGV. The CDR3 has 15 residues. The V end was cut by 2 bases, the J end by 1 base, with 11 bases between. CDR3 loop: CASSLNRGVNYGYTF. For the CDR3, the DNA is TGTGCCAGCAGCTTAAACCGGGGGGTTAACTATGGCTACACCTTC.

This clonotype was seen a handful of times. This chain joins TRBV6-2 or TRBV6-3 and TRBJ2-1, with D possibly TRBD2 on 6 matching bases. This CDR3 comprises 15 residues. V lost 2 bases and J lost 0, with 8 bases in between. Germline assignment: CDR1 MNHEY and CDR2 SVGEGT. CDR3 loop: CASSYLGGSYNEQFF. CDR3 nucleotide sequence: TGTGCCAGCAGTTACCTCGGGGGCTCCTACAATGAGCAGTTCTTC.

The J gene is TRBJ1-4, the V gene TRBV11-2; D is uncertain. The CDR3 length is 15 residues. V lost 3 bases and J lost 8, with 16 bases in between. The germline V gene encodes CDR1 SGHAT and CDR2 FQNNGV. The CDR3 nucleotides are TGTGCCAGCAGCTTCCCTTGGGAGGCGGGCGAAAAACTGTTTTTT. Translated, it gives CASSFPWEAGEKLFF.

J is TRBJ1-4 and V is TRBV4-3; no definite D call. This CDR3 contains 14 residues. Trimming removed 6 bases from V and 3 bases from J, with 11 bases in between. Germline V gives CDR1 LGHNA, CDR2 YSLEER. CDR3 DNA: TGCGCCAGCAGTTCAAGGGTGGCTAATGAAAAACTGTTTTTT. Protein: CASSSRVANEKLFF.

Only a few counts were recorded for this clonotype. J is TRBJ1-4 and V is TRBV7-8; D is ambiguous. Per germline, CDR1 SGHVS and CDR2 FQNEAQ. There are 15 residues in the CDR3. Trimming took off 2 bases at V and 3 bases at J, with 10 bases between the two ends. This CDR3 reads CASSLTPGSNEKLFF. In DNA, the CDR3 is TGTGCCAGCAGCTTAACTCCGGGGTCTAATGAAAAACTGTTTTTT.

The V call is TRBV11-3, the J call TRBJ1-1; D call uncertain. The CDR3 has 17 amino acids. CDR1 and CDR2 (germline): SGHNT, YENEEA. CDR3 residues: CAGGLSGNFRRETEAFF. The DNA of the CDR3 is TGTGCTGGCGGCTTAAGCGGGAATTTTCGGAGGGAGACTGAAGCTTTCTTT.

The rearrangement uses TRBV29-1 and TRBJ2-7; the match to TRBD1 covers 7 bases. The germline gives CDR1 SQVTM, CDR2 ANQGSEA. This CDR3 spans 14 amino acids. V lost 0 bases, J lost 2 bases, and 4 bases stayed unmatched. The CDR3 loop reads CSVEDGTATYEQYF. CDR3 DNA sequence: TGCAGCGTTGAAGATGGGACAGCGACCTACGAGCAGTACTTC.

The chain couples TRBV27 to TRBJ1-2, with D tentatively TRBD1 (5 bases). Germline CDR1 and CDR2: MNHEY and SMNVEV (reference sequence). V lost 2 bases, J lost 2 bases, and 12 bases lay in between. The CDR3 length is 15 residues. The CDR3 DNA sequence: TGTGCCAGCAGTTTAGGCGGGGGGGGAAACTATGGCTACACCTTC. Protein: CASSLGGGGNYGYTF.

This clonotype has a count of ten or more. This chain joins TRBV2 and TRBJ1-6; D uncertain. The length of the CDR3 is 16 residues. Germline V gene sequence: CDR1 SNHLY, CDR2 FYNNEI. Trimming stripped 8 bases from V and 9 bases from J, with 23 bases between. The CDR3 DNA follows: TGTGCCAGCGACGAAGCTGGGCCCGCCAACTTTTCACCCCTCCACTTT. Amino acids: CASDEAGPANFSPLHF.

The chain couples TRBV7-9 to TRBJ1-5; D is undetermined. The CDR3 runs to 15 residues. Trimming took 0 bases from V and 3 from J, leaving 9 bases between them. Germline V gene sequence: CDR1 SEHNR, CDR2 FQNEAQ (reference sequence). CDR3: CASSLAEGNNQPQHF. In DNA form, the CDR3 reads TGTGCCAGCAGCTTAGCGGAAGGGAACAATCAGCCCCAGCATTTT.

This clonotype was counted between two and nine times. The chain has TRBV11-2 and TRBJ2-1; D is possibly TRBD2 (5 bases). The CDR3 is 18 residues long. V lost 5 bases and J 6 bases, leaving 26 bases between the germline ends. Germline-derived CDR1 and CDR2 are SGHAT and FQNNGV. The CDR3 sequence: CASSGRFLGQLEGNEQFF. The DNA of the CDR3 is TGTGCCAGCAGCGGGAGATTTCTAGGGCAGCTCGAAGGCAATGAGCAGTTCTTC. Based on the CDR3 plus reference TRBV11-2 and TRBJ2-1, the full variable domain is EAGVAQSPRYKIIEKRQSVAFWCNPISGHATLYWYQQILGQGPKLLIQFQNNGVVDDSQLPKDRFSAERLKGVDSTLKIQPAKLEDSAVYLCASSGRFLGQLEGNEQFFGPGTRLTVL.

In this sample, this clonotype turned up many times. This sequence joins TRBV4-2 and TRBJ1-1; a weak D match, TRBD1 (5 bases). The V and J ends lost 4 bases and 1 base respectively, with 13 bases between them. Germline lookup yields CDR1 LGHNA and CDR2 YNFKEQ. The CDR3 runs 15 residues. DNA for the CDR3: TGTGCCAGCAGCCCGGGGGAAGGGGCGAACACTGAAGCTTTCTTT. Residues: CASSPGEGANTEAFF.

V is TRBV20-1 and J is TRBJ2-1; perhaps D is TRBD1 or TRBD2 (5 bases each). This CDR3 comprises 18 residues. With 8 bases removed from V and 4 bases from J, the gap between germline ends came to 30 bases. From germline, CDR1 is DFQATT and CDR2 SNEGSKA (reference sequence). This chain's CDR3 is CSFYIDNERGPFYNEQFF. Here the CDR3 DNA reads TGCAGTTTCTACATAGACAATGAGAGGGGCCCTTTTTACAATGAGCAGTTCTTC.

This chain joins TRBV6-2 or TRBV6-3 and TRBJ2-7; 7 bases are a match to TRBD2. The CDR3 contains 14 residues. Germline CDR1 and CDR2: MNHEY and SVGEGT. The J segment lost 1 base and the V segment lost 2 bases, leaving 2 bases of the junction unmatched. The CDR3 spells CASSYTGGSYEQYF. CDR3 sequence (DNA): TGTGCCAGCAGTTACACCGGGGGGTCCTACGAGCAGTACTTC.

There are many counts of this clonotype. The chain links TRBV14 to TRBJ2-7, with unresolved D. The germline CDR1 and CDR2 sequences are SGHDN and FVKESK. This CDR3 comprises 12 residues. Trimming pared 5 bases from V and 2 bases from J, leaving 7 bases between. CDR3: CASSGHTYEQYF. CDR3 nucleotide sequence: TGTGCCAGCAGCGGCCACACCTACGAGCAGTACTTC.